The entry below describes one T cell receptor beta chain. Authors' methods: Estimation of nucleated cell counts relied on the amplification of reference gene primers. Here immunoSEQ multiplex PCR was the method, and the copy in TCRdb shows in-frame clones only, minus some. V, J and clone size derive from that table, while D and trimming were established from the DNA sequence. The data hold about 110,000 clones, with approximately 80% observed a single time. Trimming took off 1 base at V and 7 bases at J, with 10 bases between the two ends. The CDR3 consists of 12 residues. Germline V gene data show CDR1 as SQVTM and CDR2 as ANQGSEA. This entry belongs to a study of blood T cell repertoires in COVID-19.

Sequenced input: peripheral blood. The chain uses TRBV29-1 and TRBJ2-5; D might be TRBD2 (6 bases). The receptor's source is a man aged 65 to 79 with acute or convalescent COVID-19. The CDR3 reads CSVEGASATQYF. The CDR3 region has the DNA TGCAGCGTTGAAGGGGCTAGCGCGACCCAGTACTTC.